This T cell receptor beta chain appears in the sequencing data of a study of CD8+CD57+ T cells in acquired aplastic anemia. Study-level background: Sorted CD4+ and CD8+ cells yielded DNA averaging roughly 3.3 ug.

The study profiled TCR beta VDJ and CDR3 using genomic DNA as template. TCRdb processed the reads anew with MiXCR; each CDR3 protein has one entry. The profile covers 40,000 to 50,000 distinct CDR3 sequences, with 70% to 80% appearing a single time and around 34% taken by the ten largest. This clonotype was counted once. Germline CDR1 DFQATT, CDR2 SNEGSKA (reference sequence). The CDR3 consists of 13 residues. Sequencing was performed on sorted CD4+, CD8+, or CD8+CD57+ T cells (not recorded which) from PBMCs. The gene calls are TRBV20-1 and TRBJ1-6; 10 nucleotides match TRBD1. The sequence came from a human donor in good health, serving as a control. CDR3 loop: CSFRDRGNSPLHF. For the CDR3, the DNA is TGCAGCTTTCGGGACAGGGGAAATTCACCCCTCCACTTT.